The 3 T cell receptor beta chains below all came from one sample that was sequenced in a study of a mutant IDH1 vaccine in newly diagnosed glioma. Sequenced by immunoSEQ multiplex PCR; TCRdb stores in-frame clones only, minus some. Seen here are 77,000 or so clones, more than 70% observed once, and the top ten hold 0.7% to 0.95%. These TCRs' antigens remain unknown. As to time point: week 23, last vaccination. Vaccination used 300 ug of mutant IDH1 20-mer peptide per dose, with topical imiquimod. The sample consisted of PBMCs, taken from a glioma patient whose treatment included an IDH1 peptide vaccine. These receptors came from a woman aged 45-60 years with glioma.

In DNA, the CDR3 is TGTGCCAGCAGTCCGACCGGGACGGTTAACACTGAAGCTTTCTTT. This encodes CASSPTGTVNTEAFF. This chain connects TRBV28 to TRBJ1-1; a weak D match, TRBD1 (5 bases). The germline V gene encodes CDR1 MDHEN and CDR2 SYDVKM. V was shortened by 5 bases and J by 2 bases, with 15 bases between the two germline ends. CDR3 length: 15 amino acids.

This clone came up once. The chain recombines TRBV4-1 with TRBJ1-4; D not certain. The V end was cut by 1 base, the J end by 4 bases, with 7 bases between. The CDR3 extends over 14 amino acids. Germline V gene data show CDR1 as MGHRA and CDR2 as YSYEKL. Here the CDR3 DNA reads TGCGCCAGCAGCCAAGGAGGTAATAATGAAAAACTGTTTTTT. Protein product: CASSQGGNNEKLFF.

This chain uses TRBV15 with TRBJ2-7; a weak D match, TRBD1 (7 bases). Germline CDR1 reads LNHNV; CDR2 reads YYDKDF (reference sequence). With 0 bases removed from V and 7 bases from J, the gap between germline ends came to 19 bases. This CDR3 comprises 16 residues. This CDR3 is CATSRDPLSRGREQYF. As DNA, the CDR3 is TGTGCCACCAGCAGAGATCCCCTTAGCAGGGGGAGGGAGCAGTACTTC.